This TCR beta chain is from a study of T cells in Graves' hyperthyroidism and ophthalmopathy. Template material for amplifying TCR beta CDR3 regions consisted of RNA transcripts. A first-round RT-PCR of the TCR CDR3 used the HTBI primer set. One entry per CDR3 protein, called by TCRdb with MiXCR from the multiplex PCR reads. The sample contains some 460,000 distinct CDR3 sequences, approximately 14% of which appear only once. CDR3 length: 16 residues. Germline-derived CDR1 and CDR2 are KGHSH and LQKENI. V lost 3 bases to trimming and J lost 5 bases; unmatched junction nucleotides: 10. Sequencing was performed on blood. The origin of this receptor is a young woman with Graves' hyperthyroidism. This sequence joins TRBV18 and TRBJ2-1; the match to TRBD1 covers 7 bases. As DNA, the CDR3 is TGTGCCAGCTCACCCGAAGACAGGGTATGGAACAATGAGCAGTTCTTC. Its protein is CASSPEDRVWNNEQFF.